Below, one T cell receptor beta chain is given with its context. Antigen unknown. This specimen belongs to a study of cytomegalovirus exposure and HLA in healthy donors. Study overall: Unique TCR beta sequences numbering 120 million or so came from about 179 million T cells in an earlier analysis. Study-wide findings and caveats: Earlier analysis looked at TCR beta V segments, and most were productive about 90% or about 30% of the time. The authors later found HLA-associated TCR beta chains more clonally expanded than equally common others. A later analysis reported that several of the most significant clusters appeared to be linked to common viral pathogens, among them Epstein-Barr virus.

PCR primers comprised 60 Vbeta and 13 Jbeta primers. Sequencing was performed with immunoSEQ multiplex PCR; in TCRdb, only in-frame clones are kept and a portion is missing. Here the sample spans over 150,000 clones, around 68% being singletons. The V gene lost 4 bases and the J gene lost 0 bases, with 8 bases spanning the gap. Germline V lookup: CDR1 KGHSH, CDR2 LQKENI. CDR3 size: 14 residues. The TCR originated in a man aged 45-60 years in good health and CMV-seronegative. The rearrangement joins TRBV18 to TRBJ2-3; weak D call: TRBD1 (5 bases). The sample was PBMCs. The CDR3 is CASSQGASTDTQYF. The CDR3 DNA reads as TGTGCCAGCTCACAAGGGGCTAGCACAGATACGCAGTATTTT.